Listed here are 6 T cell receptor beta chains from one sample, sequenced in a study of shared clonotypes between healthy human individuals. This table comes from immunoSEQ multiplex PCR, and its TCRdb copy is limited to in-frame clones, with some not included. Altogether 780,000 or so clones are present, approximately 72% being singletons, with the ten largest covering more than 1.5%. Sequenced input: memory CD4+ T cells sorted from blood. As to subset: CD45RA-negative fraction. All receptors derive from a woman aged 25-40 years in good health.

This rearrangement joins TRBV27 to TRBJ1-5, with D tentatively TRBD1 (6 bases). Germline values: CDR1 MNHEY, CDR2 SMNVEV (reference sequence). The CDR3 length is 17 residues. V shed 1 base and J shed 0 bases, with 13 bases lying between them. The CDR3 sequence is CASSLLGAGVSNQPQHF. The CDR3, as DNA: TGTGCCAGCAGTTTATTGGGGGCTGGGGTTAGCAATCAGCCCCAGCATTTT.

This clone was seen only once. The chain employs TRBV5-1 and TRBJ2-1, with 11 bases matching TRBD2. Trimming removed 4 bases from V and 8 bases from J; junction bases left unmatched: 8. This CDR3 contains 15 residues. Germline V gene sequence: CDR1 SGHRS, CDR2 YFSETQ. DNA for the CDR3: TGCGCCAGCAGCGGTGGACTAGCGGGTCCTTATGAGCAGTTCTTC. Translation gives CASSGGLAGPYEQFF.

This chain uses TRBV27 with TRBJ2-1; 8 nucleotides agree with TRBD1. The CDR3 loop spans 17 amino acids. Germline V gene lookup returns CDR1 MNHEY and CDR2 SMNVEV (reference sequence). V was clipped by 5 bases and J by 1 base; unmatched bases: 10. CDR3 DNA sequence: TGTGCCAGCAGTCCCCACCGGACAGGGAGGTCCTACAATGAGCAGTTCTTC. This translates into CASSPHRTGRSYNEQFF.

This chain uses TRBV4-1 with TRBJ1-2; TRBD1 agrees at 8 bases. V was clipped by 3 bases and J by 8 bases; unmatched bases: 8. This CDR3 comprises 14 residues. Germline CDR1 and CDR2: MGHRA and YSYEKL. The CDR3 sequence is CASSQTGVGAGYTF. CDR3 sequence (DNA): TGCGCCAGCAGCCAGACAGGGGTTGGAGCCGGCTACACCTTC.

This clone was counted many times. The chain is built from TRBV5-1 and TRBJ1-5; the D gene is possibly TRBD1 (5 bases). Trimming removed 5 bases from V and 3 bases from J, with 15 bases in between. CDR1 is SGHRS, CDR2 YFSETQ, per germline. CDR3 length: 15 amino acids. The CDR3 DNA reads TGCGCCAGCAGGGAAGGTATTGGGGCCAATCAGCCCCAGCATTTT. This sequence encodes CASREGIGANQPQHF.

The chain combines TRBV27 with TRBJ1-2; possibly TRBD1 for D (5 bases). The CDR3 runs 11 residues. The V gene lost 6 bases and the J gene lost 9 bases, with 11 bases spanning the gap. CDR1 and CDR2 from the germline V gene are MNHEY and SMNVEV (reference sequence). CDR3 in DNA: TGTGCCAGCAGAGGGGACGGTCGCTACACCTTC. This sequence encodes CASRGDGRYTF.